What follows are 15 T cell receptor beta chains derived from one specimen sequenced in a study of blood T cells in healthy people across ages. For the second PCR, which ran for roughly 6 to 12 cycles, a sample-barcoded 5' primer and a J-beta primer mix were used. TCRdb used MiXCR to reprocess the 5' RACE reads, holding one entry per CDR3 protein. Among hundreds of thousands of distinct CDR3 sequences listed, 45% to 50% were seen once. Sequenced input: blood. All receptors come from a woman between 55 and 75 years old in good health.

About this clonotype itself: At one end the junction does not follow the germline gene, possibly because of a read error. V and J are TRBV5-1 and TRBJ2-5; D uncertain. The end of the DNA is better explained by TRBJ2-7, so the J call may be wrong. This CDR3 is 11 amino acids long. Germline CDR1 and CDR2: SGHRS and YFSETQ. CDR3 bases: TGCGCCAACAGCTCGTTCTACGAGCAGTACTTC. Amino acid sequence: CANSSFYEQYF.

V gene TRBV4-1 combines with J gene TRBJ2-5, with no clear D. Germline CDR1 MGHRA, CDR2 YSYEKL. V gave up 2 bases and J gave up 4 bases, with 8 bases separating them. The CDR3 runs to 13 residues. CDR3 sequence (DNA): TGCGCCAGCAGCCAACGGGTGGGAGAGACCCAGTACTTC. Its protein is CASSQRVGETQYF.

The CDR3 sequence: CASRSDRDGSYNEQFF. In DNA, the CDR3 is TGTGCCAGCAGGTCAGACAGGGATGGGTCCTACAATGAGCAGTTCTTC. V and J are TRBV6-2 or TRBV6-3 and TRBJ2-1; TRBD1 agrees at 7 bases. Germline V gene sequence: CDR1 MNHEY, CDR2 SVGEGT. The junction had 9 bases not matched to a gene; V was cut back by 6 bases and J by 1 base. CDR3 length: 16 amino acids.

The chain has TRBV6-1 and TRBJ2-5; weak D call: TRBD2 (6 bases). Trimming took off 5 bases at V and 6 bases at J, with 19 bases between the two ends. The length of the CDR3 is 15 residues. Germline V lookup: CDR1 MNHNS, CDR2 SASEGT. The chain's CDR3 is CASSPVKGGEQTQYF. The CDR3 DNA sequence: TGTGCCAGCAGTCCCGTTAAAGGAGGGGAACAGACCCAGTACTTC.

This clonotype was picked up a small number of times. J is TRBJ2-1 and V is TRBV2; possible D gene TRBD1, 6 bases. Trimming shortened V by 4 bases and J by 7 bases, and 17 bases separated the two germline ends. Germline V gene sequence: CDR1 SNHLY, CDR2 FYNNEI. The CDR3 covers 15 residues. The CDR3 is CASSVDSQGGNEQFF. CDR3 DNA: TGTGCCAGCAGTGTTGACAGCCAAGGGGGAAATGAGCAGTTCTTC.

The V call is TRBV2, the J call TRBJ2-1; no firm D call. V was trimmed by 5 bases and J by 5 bases, leaving 10 bases between them. CDR3 length: 13 residues. Looked up from germline, CDR1 is SNHLY and CDR2 is FYNNEI. The CDR3 bases are TGTGCCAGCAGTAGAGGTTGGGACAATGAGCAGTTCTTC. Protein product: CASSRGWDNEQFF.

CDR3 bases: TGTGCCAGCTTACGGGGCGAGAGGGGCCCTAGGAATGGCTACACCTTC. This gives the protein CASLRGERGPRNGYTF. This chain links TRBV7-9 with TRBJ1-2, with a tentative D call TRBD1 (5 bases). Germline loops: CDR1 SEHNR, CDR2 FQNEAQ (reference sequence). The CDR3 length is 16 residues. The V end was cut by 8 bases, the J end by 6 bases, with 25 bases between.

This chain connects TRBV7-9 to TRBJ1-2, with 9 bases matching TRBD1. Trimming took 5 bases from V and 1 from J; bases not matched to a gene: 5. This CDR3 has 15 amino acids. CDR1 and CDR2 (germline): SEHNR, FQNEAQ (reference sequence). The CDR3 loop reads CASSHDRGYNYGYTF. For the CDR3, the DNA is TGTGCCAGCAGCCACGACAGGGGGTATAACTATGGCTACACCTTC.

The sample holds one count of this clonotype. Here the CDR3 reads CASMEVRSRAKNIQYF. The CDR3 bases are TGTGCCAGCATGGAGGTGCGATCTAGAGCCAAAAACATTCAGTACTTC. The rearrangement links TRBV6-4 to TRBJ2-7; TRBD2 might be the D (5 bases). Matching the DNA end better, TRBJ2-4 makes the J call doubtful. Germline assignment: CDR1 MRHNA and CDR2 SNTAGT. This CDR3 region has 16 residues.

The J gene is TRBJ1-6, the V gene TRBV6-6; possibly TRBD1 for D (5 bases). This CDR3 region has 14 residues. V lost 5 bases to trimming and J lost 10 bases, with 15 bases between them. Germline V lookup: CDR1 MNHNY, CDR2 SVGAGI (reference sequence). The CDR3 spells CASSDEAGSSPLHF. The CDR3 DNA is TGTGCCAGCAGTGACGAGGCAGGGAGCTCACCCCTCCACTTT.

The chain has TRBV12-3 or TRBV12-4 and TRBJ2-5; D is tentatively TRBD1 or TRBD2 (6 bases each). This CDR3 has 15 amino acids. With 9 bases removed from V and 11 bases from J, the gap between germline ends came to 28 bases. CDR3 sequence (DNA): TGTGCCAGTAGGGGAGGACAGCTAGCCAAAAACTTTCAGTACTTC. This codes for CASRGGQLAKNFQYF.

The rearrangement links TRBV6-2 or TRBV6-3 to TRBJ2-1; TRBD2 aligns across 9 bases. In germline, CDR1 is MNHEY, CDR2 SVGEGT. Losses at the gene ends were 3 bases for V and 6 bases for J; bases not matched to a gene: 12. The CDR3 runs 17 residues. The CDR3 reads CASSYPYTRREGNEQFF. CDR3 nucleotide sequence: TGTGCCAGCAGTTATCCATATACAAGGCGGGAGGGCAATGAGCAGTTCTTC.

This chain uses TRBV20-1 with TRBJ1-2, with 9 nucleotides matching TRBD1. The CDR3 sequence is 12 residues long. The germline gives CDR1 DFQATT, CDR2 SNEGSKA (reference sequence). The trim removed 6 bases at V and 7 bases at J, leaving 6 bases unmatched. The CDR3 DNA follows: TGCAGTGCGACCGGGACAGGGTTTGGCTACACCTTC. It specifies CSATGTGFGYTF.

V gene TRBV4-1 combines with J gene TRBJ2-5; D ambiguous. The J call is in doubt because the DNA end fits TRBJ2-7 better. Germline V lookup: CDR1 MGHRA, CDR2 YSYEKL. The CDR3 is 14 residues long. CDR3 DNA sequence: TGCGCCAGCAGCCAAGTACTGAAGGGCTACGAGCAGTACTTC. It codes for CASSQVLKGYEQYF.

Only a few counts were recorded for this clonotype. The gene calls are TRBV20-1 and TRBJ2-1; no definite D call. The germline V gene encodes CDR1 DFQATT and CDR2 SNEGSKA (reference sequence). The CDR3 is 11 amino acids. V shed 7 bases and J shed 5 bases, with 9 bases lying between them. The CDR3 coding sequence is TGCAGTGGCGAACTGGACAATGAGCAGTTCTTC. Protein sequence: CSGELDNEQFF.